This TCR beta chain was sequenced during a study of cytomegalovirus exposure and HLA in healthy donors. The PCR made use of 60 Vbeta and 13 Jbeta primers. Only in-frame clones appear in the TCRdb table, and some are missing; sequencing was by immunoSEQ multiplex PCR. The table shows 140,000 or so clones, with just under 85% occurring only once. The V end was cut by 0 bases, the J end by 2 bases, with 8 bases between. The CDR3 contains 14 residues. Germline CDR1 and CDR2: MNHNS and SASEGT. The rearrangement joins TRBV6-1 to TRBJ2-7, with D possibly being TRBD2 (5 bases). Input material: PBMCs. This clonotype was obtained from a woman aged 60-75 years in good health and CMV-seropositive. In DNA, the CDR3 is TGTGCCAGCAGTGAAGCGGGGAGAGCCTACGAGCAGTACTTC. Protein: CASSEAGRAYEQYF.